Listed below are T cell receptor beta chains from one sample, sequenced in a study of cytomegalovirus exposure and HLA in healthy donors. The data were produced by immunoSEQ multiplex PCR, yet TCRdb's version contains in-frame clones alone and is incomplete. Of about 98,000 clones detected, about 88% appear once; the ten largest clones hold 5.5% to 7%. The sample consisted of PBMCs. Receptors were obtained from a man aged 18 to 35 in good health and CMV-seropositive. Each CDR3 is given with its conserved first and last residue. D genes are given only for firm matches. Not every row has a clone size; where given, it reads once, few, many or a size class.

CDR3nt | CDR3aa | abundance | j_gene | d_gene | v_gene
TGTGCCAGTCAGACTAGCGGAAGTATTAACACCGGGGAGCTGTTTTTT | CASQTSGSINTGELFF | few | TRBJ2-2 | TRBD2 | TRBV4-2
TGTGCCAGCAGCTTATCCGCGGGATGGCACGAGCAGTACTTC | CASSLSAGWHEQYF | . | TRBJ2-7 | . | TRBV11-2
TGTGCCAGCTCTCCCACTTCGAATAGCAATCAGCCCCAGCATTTT | CASSPTSNSNQPQHF | . | TRBJ1-5 | . | TRBV18
TGTGCCAGCAGCTCACTTAGCGGGGGCCTTGTTGAGACCCAGTACTTC | CASSSLSGGLVETQYF | once | TRBJ2-5 | TRBD2 | TRBV7-2
TGTGCCAGCAGGGAGCGGACCGGGGAGCTGTTTTTT | CASRERTGELFF | . | TRBJ2-2 | . | TRBV6-5
TGTGCCATCAGTGAGGAGGTAGCGGGGAACCAAGAGACCCAGTACTTC | CAISEEVAGNQETQYF | . | TRBJ2-5 | TRBD2 | TRBV10-3
TGTGCCAGCAGCCGGGACTCCATCGCAGATACGCAGTATTTT | CASSRDSIADTQYF | . | TRBJ2-3 | . | TRBV4-2
TGCAGCGCCCTAGACAGCTACGAGCAGTACTTC | CSALDSYEQYF | . | TRBJ2-7 | . | TRBV29-1
TGTGCCAGCAGCTTGAGGCCAGGCTCCTACAATGAGCAGTTCTTC | CASSLRPGSYNEQFF | . | TRBJ2-1 | . | TRBV5-4
TGTGCCAGCAGCTTAGCGATAATAACAGACCTCTCTGGAAACACCATATATTTT | CASSLAIITDLSGNTIYF | . | TRBJ1-3 | . | TRBV7-8